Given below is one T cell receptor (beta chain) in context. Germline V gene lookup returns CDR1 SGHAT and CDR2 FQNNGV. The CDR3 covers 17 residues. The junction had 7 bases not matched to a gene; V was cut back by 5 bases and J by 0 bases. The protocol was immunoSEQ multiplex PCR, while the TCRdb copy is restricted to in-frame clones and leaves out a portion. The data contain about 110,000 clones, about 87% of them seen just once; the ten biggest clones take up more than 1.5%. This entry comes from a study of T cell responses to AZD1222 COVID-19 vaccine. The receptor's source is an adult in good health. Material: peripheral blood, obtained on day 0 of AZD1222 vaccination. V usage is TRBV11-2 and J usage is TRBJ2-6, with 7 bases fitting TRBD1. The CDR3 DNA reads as TGTGCCAGCAGCCGCGGACAGGTCGCCTCTGGGGCCAACGTCCTGACTTTC. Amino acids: CASSRGQVASGANVLTF.